Listed here are 9 T cell receptor beta chains from one sample, sequenced in a study of regulatory T cells in long-lasting Graves disease. Time point specified: newly diagnosed GD, antithyroid drugs for less than 3 months. PBMC-extracted RNA yielded the TCR library. Arm-PCR with iRepertoire HTBI primers amplified the CDR3 regions for these TCR beta libraries. In TCRdb, the multiplex PCR reads were re-called with MiXCR into one record per CDR3 protein. The sample has more than 450,000 distinct CDR3 sequences, 15% to 20% seen once. The sample also formed part of further work on T cells in Graves' hyperthyroidism and ophthalmopathy.

The material was peripheral blood mononuclear cells (PBMCs), obtained at new diagnosis, from a patient treated with antithyroid drugs. The source of these receptors is a man in his forties with Graves disease.

This clonotype was observed many times. The V call is TRBV6-5, the J call TRBJ2-3; 8 bases agree with TRBD2. V dropped 1 base and J dropped 2; count of bases not matched to a gene: 2. The CDR3 extends over 15 amino acids. CDR1 is MNHEY, CDR2 SVGAGI, per germline. CDR3 sequence reads: CASSYLTSDTDTQYF. The DNA for the CDR3 is TGTGCCAGCAGTTACTTGACTAGCGACACAGATACGCAGTATTTT.

This clonotype was counted between two and nine times. The chain has TRBV4-1 and TRBJ2-3; a possible D gene is TRBD1 (5 bases). This CDR3 region has 16 residues. Germline CDR1 reads MGHRA; CDR2 reads YSYEKL. V gave up 6 bases and J gave up 0 bases, with 16 bases separating them. The CDR3 is CASRPLWGRSTDTQYF. The CDR3 DNA sequence: TGCGCCAGCAGACCTCTTTGGGGCAGAAGCACAGATACGCAGTATTTT.

The V call is TRBV7-3, the J call TRBJ2-1, with TRBD2 matching 10 bases. V gave up 5 bases and J gave up 5 bases; unmatched junction bases: 15. This CDR3 has 18 amino acids. Germline V lookup: CDR1 SGHTA, CDR2 FQGTGA. CDR3 coding DNA: TGTGCCAGCAGCCGCTCATCCGGGGGGCTAGCGGGGGACAATGAGCAGTTCTTC. It is translated as CASSRSSGGLAGDNEQFF.

The rearrangement uses TRBV28 and TRBJ1-5; D unresolved. Germline V gene data show CDR1 as MDHEN and CDR2 as SYDVKM. The CDR3 is made up of 12 amino acids. V lost 7 bases and J lost 7, with 11 bases in between. The CDR3 DNA reads TGTGCCAGCACTCAACTCTGGCAGCCCCAGCATTTT. Protein product: CASTQLWQPQHF.

This clonotype was counted many times. The chain links TRBV20-1 to TRBJ2-7; 14 nucleotides match TRBD2. Germline values: CDR1 DFQATT, CDR2 SNEGSKA (reference sequence). The CDR3 is 14 amino acids. CDR3 region: CSGTSGSGAYEQYF. CDR3 sequence (DNA): TGCTCCGGGACTAGCGGGAGTGGCGCCTACGAGCAGTACTTC.

Many counts were recorded for this clonotype. The V and J genes are TRBV12-3 or TRBV12-4 and TRBJ2-1; 14 bases match TRBD2. Losses at the gene ends were 6 bases for V and 8 bases for J; bases not matched to a gene: 9. The CDR3 spans 16 residues. The DNA for the CDR3 is TGTGCCAGCAGCCCGACTAGCGGGAGGGCCTTGCATGAGCAGTTCTTC. Residues: CASSPTSGRALHEQFF.

There are a few counts of this clonotype. The chain is built from TRBV7-9 and TRBJ2-5; D is perhaps TRBD2 (5 bases). The CDR3 has 12 amino acids. V lost 4 bases and J lost 3, with 6 bases in between. Germline loops: CDR1 SEHNR, CDR2 FQNEAQ (reference sequence). For the CDR3, the DNA is TGTGCCAGCAGCTCACTAGAAGAGACCCAGTACTTC. It is translated as CASSSLEETQYF. The full variable domain, with the rest looked up from reference TRBV7-9 and TRBJ2-5, is DTGVSQNPRHKITKRGQNVTFRCDPISEHNRLYWYRQTLGQGPEFLTYFQNEAQLEKSRLLSDRFSAERPKGSFSTLEIQRTEQGDSAMYLCASSSLEETQYFGPGTRLLVL.

A word on this clonotype: This may come from a read error, since a much larger clone is one base off. This rearrangement joins TRBV11-2 to TRBJ2-4; TRBD1 is a possible D gene (6 bases). In germline, CDR1 is SGHAT, CDR2 FQNNGV. The ends were cut back, 2 bases at V and 13 bases at J, with 24 bases in the middle. CDR3 size: 16 residues. CDR3 nucleotides: TGTGCCAGCAGCTTAATAGAGAGGGGGAATTACAATGAGCAGTACTTC. As protein: CASSLIERGNYNEQYF.

This clonotype occurred many times. J is TRBJ2-3 and V is TRBV7-2; D is ambiguous. Germline V lookup: CDR1 SGHTA, CDR2 FQGNSA. Trimming pared 4 bases from V and 5 bases from J, leaving 10 bases between. The CDR3 sequence is 13 residues long. The DNA of the CDR3 is TGTGCCAGCAGCTCCCAGGTAGTAGATACGCAGTATTTT. Amino acid sequence: CASSSQVVDTQYF.